This TCR beta chain was found in a study of T-cell reconstitution after alpha-beta-depleted transplantation in children. Unique molecular identifiers were incorporated into the prepared TCRbeta library. TCRdb independently ran MiXCR on the PCR reads; one entry per CDR3 protein. The sample records hundreds of thousands of distinct CDR3 sequences, roughly 15% being singletons. Trimming cost V 5 bases and J 4 bases, with 15 bases left between them. The CDR3 spans 15 residues. Per the germline V gene, CDR1 is KGHDR and CDR2 is SFDVKD. The chain combines TRBV24-1 with TRBJ2-3; D is ambiguous. The clonotype comes from a human donor who donated a stem cell graft to a child with acute myeloid leukemia. The sequencing here drew on PBMCs from the stem cell graft donor, taken from the stem cell graft. CDR3 DNA: TGTGCCACCAGTGGGAAAGGGAAAAACGCAGATACGCAGTATTTT. Amino acid sequence: CATSGKGKNADTQYF.